Listed below are T cell receptor beta chains from one sample, sequenced in a study of T cell responses to AZD1222 COVID-19 vaccine. Produced via immunoSEQ multiplex PCR; TCRdb's table is partial and in-frame only. The sample lists approximately 110,000 clones, around 90% occurring once. Sequencing used peripheral blood, obtained on day 0 of AZD1222 vaccination. These receptors originate from an adult in good health. Both conserved end residues are part of each CDR3.

j_call,v_call,cdr3_aa
TRBJ2-7,TRBV18,CASSPRPTGPAHYEQYF
TRBJ1-4,TRBV6-5,CASRGTGKNEKLFF
TRBJ2-7,TRBV4-2,CASSQDRAASSYEQYF
TRBJ2-3,TRBV24-1,CATSAGATDTQYF
TRBJ2-6,TRBV7-2,CASGVRGAPGANVLTF
TRBJ2-6,TRBV7-2,CASGQGGFSGANVLTF
TRBJ2-1,TRBV11-2,CASSLWLADYNEQFF
TRBJ2-4,TRBV6-2/TRBV6-3,CASSHSRFPMPNIQYF
TRBJ1-2,TRBV7-9,CASSLERGNYGYTF
TRBJ1-1,TRBV6-2/TRBV6-3,CASSYGGALTEAFF
TRBJ2-2,TRBV7-2,CASSRWGGVATGELFF
TRBJ1-3,TRBV29-1,CSVETGILGGNTIYF
TRBJ1-4,TRBV5-6,CASSRAGAGNEKLFF
TRBJ1-2,TRBV7-2,CASSLGGGAVYGYTF
TRBJ1-5,TRBV9,CASSVTATSDQPQHF
TRBJ2-3,TRBV27,CASSWIVSTDTQYF
TRBJ2-7,TRBV2,CASRDGGYEQYF
TRBJ1-6,TRBV6-1,CASSDRDRDNSPLHF
TRBJ2-3,TRBV11-3,CASSASSGGGTDTQYF
TRBJ1-1,TRBV19,CASNQAGARGNTEAFF
TRBJ1-5,TRBV19,CASNKGMRGNQPQHF
TRBJ2-2,TRBV4-2,CASSQAGGGTSGNTGELFF
TRBJ1-1,TRBV3-1/TRBV3-2,CASSHKKDTEAFF
TRBJ2-1,TRBV3-1/TRBV3-2,CASSQGTSAGRYNEQFF
TRBJ2-6,TRBV12-5,CASGPPVPGANVLTF
TRBJ1-1,TRBV11-3,CASSLDSGNTEAFF
TRBJ2-3,TRBV11-3,CASSLDGSSLFTQYF
TRBJ2-2,TRBV5-1,CASSLGTGRTGELFF
TRBJ1-1,TRBV19,CASTPGRNTEAFF
TRBJ1-3,TRBV7-2,CASSAGQGNTIYF
TRBJ1-4,TRBV11-2,CASSLGQGNEKLFF
TRBJ2-5,TRBV24-1,CATSDPAGTSGRGRETQYF
TRBJ1-2,TRBV3-1/TRBV3-2,CASSQEMNYGYTF
TRBJ1-4,TRBV7-2,CASSFSPGASARLFF
TRBJ2-1,TRBV27,CASSLSGRRYNEQFF
TRBJ2-1,TRBV28,CASSLRRHFHEQFF
TRBJ2-7,TRBV28,CASSLAGGDHEQYF
TRBJ2-3,TRBV7-9,CASLFGRGSTDTQYF
TRBJ1-1,TRBV28,CASSPRLSTEAFF
TRBJ2-7,TRBV9,CASSVGRGKAYEQYF
TRBJ1-6,TRBV5-1,CASSLDVNSPLHF
TRBJ1-3,TRBV3-1/TRBV3-2,CASSLAQGNTIYF
TRBJ2-1,TRBV7-2,CASSLAGPSSYNEQFF
TRBJ1-2,TRBV18,CASSPQGYGYTF
TRBJ2-3,TRBV3-1/TRBV3-2,CASSQDPGVAGITDTQYF
TRBJ2-3,TRBV7-6,CASSLEVRDTQYF
TRBJ1-2,TRBV6-2/TRBV6-3,CASSEYPGHVPEEGGYTF
TRBJ2-1,TRBV29-1,CSAGEGYNEQFF
TRBJ1-6,TRBV7-8,CASSRDRGNSPLHF
TRBJ1-5,TRBV7-8,CASSFESQPQHF
TRBJ2-5,TRBV6-4,CASSARSGMGETQYF
TRBJ1-2,TRBV24-1,CATSFTGTDYGYTF
TRBJ1-1,TRBV7-2,CASSKWDRSEAFF
TRBJ1-1,TRBV2,CASSEWATNTEAFF
TRBJ2-1,TRBV28,CASSPPSTGLAGWKFF
TRBJ2-7,TRBV6-6,CASSPRHGHSYEQYF
TRBJ1-1,TRBV10-3,CAISESAGTNTEAFF
TRBJ1-1,TRBV11-3,CASSLEPEANTEAFF
TRBJ1-2,TRBV5-6,CASSLVGDRTLNYGYTF